The 21 T cell receptor beta chains given below trace back to one sample, sequenced in a study of blood T cell repertoires in COVID-19. Assay used: immunoSEQ multiplex PCR; TCRdb lists only in-frame clones, some missing. The sample has around 64,000 clones, more than 75% seen once. Material for sequencing was peripheral blood. The receptors stem from a woman aged 18 to 35 with acute or convalescent COVID-19.

V is TRBV4-1 and J is TRBJ1-4, with 7 bases aligning to TRBD1. V was pared by 4 bases and J by 10 bases, with 9 bases of the junction left unmatched. The germline gives CDR1 MGHRA, CDR2 YSYEKL. The CDR3 length is 14 residues. This CDR3 reads CASSPIRGKAKLFF. The CDR3, as DNA: TGCGCCAGCAGCCCGATCAGGGGGAAGGCAAAACTGTTTTTT.

The chain recombines TRBV12-3 or TRBV12-4 with TRBJ1-1, with D unresolved. This CDR3 has 13 amino acids. V shed 2 bases and J shed 6 bases, with 10 bases lying between them. CDR3 sequence: CASSLNSIAEAFF. The CDR3 region has the DNA TGTGCCAGCAGTTTAAACAGTATCGCTGAAGCTTTCTTT.

The rearrangement joins TRBV5-4 to TRBJ1-2; 8 bases are a match to TRBD1. The germline V gene has CDR1 SGHNT and CDR2 YYREEE (reference sequence). This CDR3 is built from 13 residues. The J segment lost 4 bases and the V segment lost 3 bases, leaving 2 bases of the junction unmatched. The CDR3 loop is CASSSGQAYGYTF. CDR3 DNA sequence: TGTGCCAGCAGCTCGGGACAGGCCTATGGCTACACCTTC.

This clone was seen only once. The chain combines TRBV29-1 with TRBJ2-5; D perhaps matches TRBD2 (5 bases). Per germline, CDR1 SQVTM and CDR2 ANQGSEA. V was clipped by 3 bases and J by 5 bases, with 10 bases between them. CDR3 length equals 12 residues. CDR3 sequence (DNA): TGCAGCGTTGACCACTCGGGGGAGACCCAGTACTTC. This sequence encodes CSVDHSGETQYF. Full variable domain (missing parts from reference TRBV29-1 and TRBJ2-5): SAVISQKPSRDICQRGTSLTIQCQVDSQVTMMFWYRQQPGQSLTLIATANQGSEATYESGFVIDKFPISRPNLTFSTLTVSNMSPEDSSIYLCSVDHSGETQYFGPGTRLLVL.

V gene TRBV21-1 combines with J gene TRBJ1-1. TRBV21-1 is classified as a pseudogene. This CDR3 contains 16 residues. The CDR3 is CASSLPPGLWDTEAFF. DNA of the CDR3: TGTGCCAGCAGCCTCCCCCCGGGACTCTGGGACACTGAAGCTTTCTTT.

The gene calls are TRBV3-1 (or the pseudogene TRBV3-2) and TRBJ2-1, with TRBD2 matching 9 bases. The CDR3 totals 15 residues. CDR1 is LGHDT, CDR2 YNNKEL, per germline (reference sequence). V gave up 1 base and J gave up 3 bases; unmatched junction bases: 1. The CDR3 region has the DNA TGTGCCAGCAGCCAAGCTAGCGGGGACTACAATGAGCAGTTCTTC. Amino acid sequence: CASSQASGDYNEQFF.

The chain employs TRBV7-9 and TRBJ2-2; no firm D call. The CDR3 contains 16 residues. Looked up from germline, CDR1 is SEHNR and CDR2 is FQNEAQ (reference sequence). V shed 5 bases and J shed 2 bases, with 15 bases lying between them. The DNA for the CDR3 is TGTGCCAGCAGCCCCCTGGGCCTTAAAAACACCGGGGAGCTGTTTTTT. Its protein is CASSPLGLKNTGELFF.

The chain has TRBV2 and TRBJ2-1; 8 bases agree with TRBD1. V shed 6 bases, J shed 2 bases, and the junction held 6 bases outside the gene matches. Germline-derived CDR1 and CDR2 are SNHLY and FYNNEI. The CDR3 totals 15 residues. CDR3 in DNA: TGTGCCAGCAGGTCACAGGGGGTTGCCTACAATGAGCAGTTCTTC. The encoded protein is CASRSQGVAYNEQFF.

This chain uses TRBV3-1 (or the pseudogene TRBV3-2) with TRBJ1-5, with 7 bases fitting TRBD1. V shed 6 bases and J 2 bases; nucleotides not matched to a gene: 10. The CDR3 loop spans 16 amino acids. Germline lookup yields CDR1 LGHDT and CDR2 YNNKEL (reference sequence). Here the CDR3 DNA reads TGTGCCAGCAGGATAAGGACAGGAGGTGGCAATCAGCCCCAGCATTTT. This codes for CASRIRTGGGNQPQHF.

The rearrangement uses TRBV6-5 and TRBJ1-1; TRBD1 is a possible D gene (6 bases). Germline lookup yields CDR1 MNHEY and CDR2 SVGAGI. Deletions cut 0 bases from V and 3 bases from J, with 8 bases between. This CDR3 contains 14 residues. This chain's CDR3 is CASSYSPGDTEAFF. CDR3 DNA sequence: TGTGCCAGCAGTTACTCGCCAGGGGACACTGAAGCTTTCTTT.

The sample holds one count of this clone. The chain recombines TRBV27 with TRBJ2-1; 10 bases agree with TRBD2. The V gene's germline CDR1 is MNHEY and CDR2 SMNVEV (reference sequence). V was pared by 5 bases and J by 9 bases, with 10 bases of the junction left unmatched. The CDR3 has 15 amino acids. CDR3 sequence (DNA): TGTGCCAGCAGTGGACCTGGACTAGCGGCGGGTGAGCAGTTCTTC. It encodes CASSGPGLAAGEQFF.

This clone showed up just once. V and J are TRBV29-1 and TRBJ2-2, with TRBD1 matching 9 bases. V shed 2 bases, J shed 6 bases, and the junction held 7 bases outside the gene matches. The CDR3 sequence is 15 residues long. Germline V lookup: CDR1 SQVTM, CDR2 ANQGSEA. The CDR3 reads CSVEKGQGSSGELFF. Here the CDR3 DNA reads TGCAGCGTTGAAAAGGGACAGGGTTCGTCCGGGGAGCTGTTTTTT.

The chain carries TRBV25-1 and TRBJ1-2; 10 bases agree with TRBD1. V was clipped by 4 bases and J by 3 bases; unmatched bases: 5. The germline CDR1 and CDR2 sequences are MGHDK and SYGVNS. The CDR3 runs to 15 residues. CDR3 DNA: TGTGCCAGCAGTGGACCGGGACAGGGGCACTATGGCTACACCTTC. This sequence encodes CASSGPGQGHYGYTF.

This clone was observed a few times. This chain joins TRBV7-9 and TRBJ1-6, with 9 bases identical to TRBD1. Trimming at V came to 6 bases and at J to 7 bases, leaving 4 bases not matched to a gene. CDR3 length: 14 amino acids. Germline V gives CDR1 SEHNR, CDR2 FQNEAQ (reference sequence). CDR3 coding DNA: TGTGCCAGCAGAACCGGGACAGGGAATTCACCCCTCCACTTT. As protein: CASRTGTGNSPLHF.

The rearrangement links TRBV2 to TRBJ2-4, with 8 bases aligning to TRBD1. This CDR3 region has 16 residues. The trim removed 4 bases at V and 3 bases at J, leaving 8 bases unmatched. Germline V CDR1 and CDR2: SNHLY, FYNNEI. DNA of the CDR3: TGTGCCAGCAGTGGAGGACAGGGCGTTGTCAAAAACATTCAGTACTTC. Amino acids: CASSGGQGVVKNIQYF.

This clone showed up just once. V and J are TRBV5-4 and TRBJ1-2; D is undetermined. V was pared by 0 bases and J by 3 bases, with 18 bases between. In germline, CDR1 is SGHNT, CDR2 YYREEE (reference sequence). CDR3 length equals 17 residues. CDR3 sequence: CASSLEGGPPGDYGYTF. The CDR3 nucleotides read TGTGCCAGCAGCTTGGAGGGCGGACCCCCGGGAGACTATGGCTACACCTTC.

The genes are TRBV2 and TRBJ1-2; TRBD1 matches at 7 bases. Unmatched junction bases numbered 13, after V lost 7 bases and J lost 8 bases. The CDR3 has 14 residues. Germline-derived CDR1 and CDR2 are SNHLY and FYNNEI. The CDR3 bases are TGTGCCAGCATCCCGGGACAGCGCACTGGGGGCTACACCTTC. Translating gives CASIPGQRTGGYTF. Using reference TRBV2 and TRBJ1-2 for the parts outside the CDR3, the full variable domain is EPEVTQTPSHQVTQMGQEVILRCVPISNHLYFYWYRQILGQKVEFLVSFYNNEISEKSEIFDDQFSVERPDGSNFTLKIRSTKLEDSAMYFCASIPGQRTGGYTFGSGTRLTVV.

The chain is built from TRBV15 and TRBJ2-7, with D perhaps TRBD1 (5 bases). Trimming stripped 1 base from V and 6 bases from J, with 19 bases between. The CDR3 is made up of 16 amino acids. In germline, CDR1 is LNHNV, CDR2 YYDKDF (reference sequence). CDR3 loop: CATSRGRVDLSSEQYF. In nucleotides, the CDR3 is TGTGCCACCAGCAGAGGCAGGGTGGACCTTTCTAGCGAGCAGTACTTC. The variable domain in full, completed from reference TRBV15 and TRBJ2-7, reads DAMVIQNPRYQVTQFGKPVTLSCSQTLNHNVMYWYQQKSSQAPKLLFHYYDKDFNNEADTPDNFQSRRPNTSFCFLDIRSPGLGDTAMYLCATSRGRVDLSSEQYFGPGTRLTVT.

This sequence joins TRBV5-4 and TRBJ2-3, with TRBD2 matching 9 bases. V gave up 1 base and J gave up 2 bases; unmatched junction bases: 5. The V gene's germline CDR1 is SGHNT and CDR2 YYREEE (reference sequence). The CDR3 sequence is 16 residues long. In nucleotides, the CDR3 is TGTGCCAGCAGCTTGTCGACTAGCGGTATCACAGATACGCAGTATTTT. Its translation is CASSLSTSGITDTQYF.

The chain carries TRBV5-1 and TRBJ1-2, with D hard to call. CDR1 SGHRS and CDR2 YFSETQ come from the germline V gene. There are 13 residues in the CDR3. Trimming pared 4 bases from V and 13 bases from J, leaving 20 bases between. The CDR3 here is CASSTGNGPYFTF. CDR3 DNA sequence: TGCGCCAGCAGCACCGGGAACGGGCCTTACTTCACCTTC.

The J gene is TRBJ2-2, the V gene TRBV4-3; D is unclear. The CDR3 sequence is 13 residues long. Trimming cost V 0 bases and J 7 bases, with 6 bases left between them. Germline lookup yields CDR1 LGHNA and CDR2 YSLEER. CDR3 nucleotides: TGCGCCAGCAGCCAAGAGTTCGGCGGGGAGCTGTTTTTT. Protein product: CASSQEFGGELFF.